A single sample gave rise to the 4 T cell receptor beta chains below, sequenced in a study of T-cell reconstitution after alpha-beta-depleted transplantation in children. Unique molecular identifiers were built into the TCRbeta library. One entry per CDR3 protein, called by TCRdb with MiXCR from the PCR reads. The sample lists about 360,000 distinct CDR3 sequences; about 14% were seen once. Sequences were derived from PBMCs, sampled from the stem cell graft. These receptors came from a human donor who donated a stem cell graft to a child with Fanconi anemia.

The chain has TRBV20-1 and TRBJ1-2; 7 bases agree with TRBD1. The ends lost 5 bases at V and 2 bases at J; junction bases unmatched: 8. The CDR3 contains 14 residues. The germline gives CDR1 DFQATT, CDR2 SNEGSKA (reference sequence). CDR3 sequence (DNA): TGCAGTGCTCCCAGGACAGGAGCCAACTATGGCTACACCTTC. Protein: CSAPRTGANYGYTF.

This clonotype was seen a handful of times. The J gene is TRBJ1-1, the V gene TRBV2; D possibly corresponds to TRBD1 (5 bases). Germline loops: CDR1 SNHLY, CDR2 FYNNEI. The CDR3 loop spans 12 amino acids. Trimming pared 10 bases from V and 4 bases from J, leaving 13 bases between. This CDR3 is CATTGTGTEAFF. DNA of the CDR3: TGTGCCACCACCGGGACCGGCACTGAAGCTTTCTTT.

This sequence joins TRBV5-1 and TRBJ2-1; D may be TRBD1 (6 bases). This CDR3 is 16 amino acids long. Trimming pared 5 bases from V and 0 bases from J, leaving 15 bases between. From germline, CDR1 is SGHRS and CDR2 YFSETQ. The CDR3 region has the DNA TGCGCCAGCAGAGGGGCAGGGGCCAACTCCTACAATGAGCAGTTCTTC. As protein: CASRGAGANSYNEQFF. The whole variable domain, remainder taken from reference TRBV5-1 and TRBJ2-1, is KAGVTQTPRYLIKTRGQQVTLSCSPISGHRSVSWYQQTPGQGLQFLFEYFSETQRNKGNFPGRFSGRQFSNSRSEMNVSTLELGDSALYLCASRGAGANSYNEQFFGPGTRLTVL.

The DNA for the CDR3 is TGTGCCAGCAGCCCCCTGGACGGTCTCATCACCGGGGAGCTGTTTTTT. Its translation is CASSPLDGLITGELFF. This chain links TRBV14 with TRBJ2-2, with D unclear. The germline CDR1 and CDR2 sequences are SGHDN and FVKESK. The CDR3 sequence is 16 residues long. Trimming shortened V by 4 bases and J by 4 bases, and 16 bases separated the two germline ends. Filled out from reference TRBV14 and TRBJ2-2, the complete variable domain reads EAGVTQFPSHSVIEKGQTVTLRCDPISGHDNLYWYRRVMGKEIKFLLHFVKESKQDESGMPNNRFLAERTGGTYSTLKVQPAELEDSGVYFCASSPLDGLITGELFFGEGSRLTVL.